The clone carrying this TCR beta chain has at least ten counts. This entry is derived from a study of early T cells in non-severe SARS-CoV-2 infection. TCRdb reanalysed the 5' RACE reads using MiXCR and keeps one entry per CDR3 protein. The table includes roughly 58,000 distinct CDR3 sequences, approximately 6.2% detected once. Trimming shortened V by 4 bases and J by 7 bases, and 25 bases separated the two germline ends. Germline V gene lookup returns CDR1 MNHEY and CDR2 SVGEGT. There are 17 residues in the CDR3. The chain joins TRBV6-2 or TRBV6-3 to TRBJ1-1; TRBD1 might be the D (5 bases). The TCR sequence derives from an adult who was a healthcare worker with PCR-confirmed SARS-CoV-2 infection or an uninfected control (not recorded which). The source material was whole blood. The CDR3 is CASSSMGQVGPAGEAFF. DNA of the CDR3: TGTGCCAGCAGTTCTATGGGGCAGGTTGGGCCAGCAGGTGAAGCTTTCTTT.